The subject of this entry is one T cell receptor beta chain. Its specificity is not known. This sample was included in a study of blood T cells in healthy people across ages. With 7 bases removed from V and 5 bases from J, the gap between germline ends came to 12 bases. There are 13 residues in the CDR3. The V gene's germline CDR1 is MNHNS and CDR2 SASEGT. Findings of the study overall: Unsorted PBMC input precluded a conclusive naive versus antigen-experienced comparison. Long-lived donors had more naive CD4+ cells and higher diversity than aged donors.

Then a second PCR, running about 6 to 12 cycles, was carried out with a sample-barcoded 5' primer and a J-beta primer mix. From the 5' RACE reads, TCRdb called clonotypes with MiXCR, one entry per CDR3 protein. The sample lists hundreds of thousands of distinct CDR3 sequences, 21% occurring once. Sequencing was performed on blood. The V call is TRBV6-1, the J call TRBJ1-5; the D is unclear. This clonotype was sampled from a man aged 70 or older in good health. The CDR3: CASIANTDQPQHF. CDR3 in DNA: TGTGCCAGCATAGCGAACACCGATCAGCCCCAGCATTTT.